A selection of T cell receptor beta chains follows, all from one sample in a study of CD8 T cells in Susac syndrome. TCRdb reanalysed the immunoSEQ multiplex PCR reads using MiXCR and keeps one entry per CDR3 protein. The table lists about 130,000 distinct CDR3 sequences, approximately 89% of them singletons, with approximately 0.24% in the top ten. Material for sequencing was CD8+ T cells from PBMCs. These receptors all come from a human donor with multiple sclerosis. Both conserved end residues are part of each CDR3. A D gene is named only where the DNA matches it firmly. The size entry is marked missing in some rows and otherwise reads once, few, many or a size class.

J gene | V gene | D gene | clone size | CDR3 DNA | CDR3 protein
TRBJ2-3 | TRBV9 | TRBD2 | . | TGTGCCAGCAGCTCAACCGTAGCGGGAAGGGCAGATACGCAGTATTTT | CASSSTVAGRADTQYF
TRBJ2-1 | TRBV10-3 | TRBD2 | once | TGTGCCATCAGTGAGTGGGGAGGGGAGTACAATGAGCAGTTCTTC | CAISEWGGEYNEQFF
TRBJ2-7 | TRBV7-2 | . | . | TGTGCCAGCAGTGAGGAAGGAGAGCAGTACTTC | CASSEEGEQYF
TRBJ1-5 | TRBV28 | . | . | TGTGCCAGCAGTTTTAGGGCCCTGGGGCAGCCCCAGCATTTT | CASSFRALGQPQHF
TRBJ1-1 | TRBV9 | . | . | TGTGCCAGCAGCCCCGGGACCGTGGACACTGAAGCTTTCTTT | CASSPGTVDTEAFF
TRBJ2-1 | TRBV24-1 | TRBD2 | . | TGTGCCACCACTCTTTTCGGTAGCGGGACGGTCAATGAGCAGTTCTTC | CATTLFGSGTVNEQFF
TRBJ2-1 | TRBV24-1 | . | once | TGTGCCACCAGTGATTCTCCTAGCAATGAGCAGTTCTTC | CATSDSPSNEQFF
TRBJ1-1 | TRBV6-4 | . | . | TGTGCCAGCCGCTCCGAGGGAAACCCGAACACTGAAGCTTTCTTT | CASRSEGNPNTEAFF
TRBJ2-3 | TRBV9 | TRBD2 | . | TGTGCCAGCAGCGTAGGGGGAGGGGAGTTGACAGATACGCAGTATTTT | CASSVGGGELTDTQYF
TRBJ2-3 | TRBV13 | TRBD2 | . | TGTGCCAGCAGCGGGATGACTAGCGCAGATACGCAGTATTTT | CASSGMTSADTQYF
TRBJ2-1 | TRBV6-5 | . | once | TGTGCCAGCAGTTACCTGAATCCTTCCTACAATGAGCAGTTCTTC | CASSYLNPSYNEQFF
TRBJ1-5 | TRBV27 | . | few | TGTGCCAGCAGTTTATCCACAAATCAGCCCCAGCATTTT | CASSLSTNQPQHF
TRBJ2-7 | TRBV10-3 | . | . | TGTGCCATCAGTGTAGGGAACGAGCAGTACTTC | CAISVGNEQYF
TRBJ1-2 | TRBV7-9 | . | . | TGTGCCAGCAGCTCGGACCCTTACTATGGCTACACCTTC | CASSSDPYYGYTF
TRBJ2-1 | TRBV27 | . | . | TGTGCCAGCAGCCGGGGGAATGAGCAGTTCTTC | CASSRGNEQFF
TRBJ2-7 | TRBV27 | TRBD2 | . | TGTGCCAGCAGTTCCCTCGCTAGCGGGCAGGCCGAGCAGTACTTC | CASSSLASGQAEQYF
TRBJ1-1 | TRBV29-1 | . | once | TGCAGCGCCCCGGTCGGGGACACTGAAGCTTTCTTT | CSAPVGDTEAFF
TRBJ1-5 | TRBV23-1 | TRBD1 | . | TGCGCCAGCAGTCACCACCGGACAGGGCGGAGGCAGCCCCAGCATTTT | CASSHHRTGRRQPQHF
TRBJ2-2 | TRBV24-1 | TRBD1 | . | TGTGCCATAGACAGGGGGCGAACCGGGGAGCTGTTTTTT | CAIDRGRTGELFF
TRBJ2-2 | TRBV27 | TRBD2 | . | TGTGCCAGCAGTTTATCGACTAGCGCCGCAAACACCGGGGAGCTGTTTTTT | CASSLSTSAANTGELFF
TRBJ2-5 | TRBV19 | . | . | TGTGCCGTTACCGGCCCCTCACAAGAGACCCAGTACTTC | CAVTGPSQETQYF
TRBJ2-2 | TRBV7-8 | TRBD2 | once | TGTGCCAGCAGCTTAGCACGGGAGGGCCCTCCCGGGGAGCTGTTTTTT | CASSLAREGPPGELFF
TRBJ2-7 | TRBV28 | . | . | TGTGCCAGCAGCCTACAGACCTCCTGGGCTCCCTACGAGCAGTACTTC | CASSLQTSWAPYEQYF
TRBJ2-7 | TRBV19 | TRBD2 | . | TGTGCCAGTAGCGCCGGGACTAGCGGATTCTACGAGCAGTACTTC | CASSAGTSGFYEQYF
TRBJ1-4 | TRBV13 | . | . | TGTGCCAGCAGCTTATCTACAGCTCTAAATGAAAAACTGTTTTTT | CASSLSTALNEKLFF
TRBJ1-1 | TRBV11-3 | . | . | TGTGCCAGCAGCTATAGCGGGGCCGCGGTAGCTTTCTTT | CASSYSGAAVAFF
TRBJ1-4 | TRBV4-3 | . | . | TGCGCCAGCAGCCAAGATACAGGGCGTAATGAAAAACTGTTTTTT | CASSQDTGRNEKLFF
TRBJ2-2 | TRBV29-1 | . | . | TGCAGCGTTCACCTAATTAACACCGGGGAGCTGTTTTTT | CSVHLINTGELFF
TRBJ1-5 | TRBV19 | . | . | TGTGCCAGTAGTATCCGGGACAGCAATCAGCCCCAGCATTTT | CASSIRDSNQPQHF
TRBJ2-2 | TRBV7-9 | . | . | TGTGCCAGCAACTTCGACTGGGGAAAGAACACCGGGGAGCTGTTTTTT | CASNFDWGKNTGELFF
TRBJ2-5 | TRBV18 | . | . | TGTGCCAGCTCGCACCTTCCGGACAGCATACAAGAGACCCAGTACTTC | CASSHLPDSIQETQYF
TRBJ1-1 | TRBV4-1 | . | . | TGCGCCAGCAGCCAAGTTGGAAGTCCTGAAGCTTTCTTT | CASSQVGSPEAFF
TRBJ1-1 | TRBV19 | . | . | TGTGCCAGTGGGGATAATGAAGCTTTCTTT | CASGDNEAFF
TRBJ2-5 | TRBV13 | . | . | TGTGCCAGCAGCTTATTGGGGGCAGAGCATCAAGAGACCCAGTACTTC | CASSLLGAEHQETQYF
TRBJ2-2 | TRBV19 | . | . | TGTGCCAGTAAGTCGGGACCGAACACCGGGGAGCTGTTTTTT | CASKSGPNTGELFF
TRBJ2-7 | TRBV27 | . | . | TGTGCCAGCAGTTTAGCCCTGGGGGACGAGCAGTACTTC | CASSLALGDEQYF
TRBJ1-4 | TRBV29-1 | . | . | TGCAGCGTTGAAGATTTCGAAGGAGATAATGAAAAACTGTTTTTT | CSVEDFEGDNEKLFF
TRBJ1-4 | TRBV25-1 | . | . | TGTGCCAGCAGCCAAAACGGAGGGCGTTTTCTGGAACTGTTTTTT | CASSQNGGRFLELFF
TRBJ1-3 | TRBV29-1 | . | . | TGCAGCGTTGTGTGGGACCGTGGAAACACCATATATTTT | CSVVWDRGNTIYF
TRBJ2-7 | TRBV5-6 | TRBD1 | . | TGTGCCAGCAGCTTTACAGGGGGGAATTACGAGCAGTACTTC | CASSFTGGNYEQYF
TRBJ2-7 | TRBV29-1 | TRBD2 | . | TGCAGCGTTGAAGGAGCGGGGAATTCAGCCTACGAGCAGTACTTC | CSVEGAGNSAYEQYF
TRBJ2-7 | TRBV7-9 | . | . | TGTGCCAGCAGCTTGGGGGTGCGGGACCCCCTCGAGCAGTACTTC | CASSLGVRDPLEQYF
TRBJ2-3 | TRBV7-8 | TRBD2 | . | TGTGCCAGCAGCTCCCCATCCACCCAGGGACTAGCGGGAGCAGATACGCAGTATTTT | CASSSPSTQGLAGADTQYF
TRBJ1-5 | TRBV28 | . | . | TGTGCCAGCAATCCTAGGGGTTCGGGGAGCAATCAGCCCCAGCATTTT | CASNPRGSGSNQPQHF
TRBJ2-7 | TRBV12-3/TRBV12-4 | . | . | TGTGCCAGCAGTTTAGGAGCGGGACACCCGCAGCAGTACTTC | CASSLGAGHPQQYF
TRBJ1-2 | TRBV11-2 | . | . | TGTGCCAGCAGCTTAGAAACCGGAGGCTACACCTTC | CASSLETGGYTF
TRBJ2-7 | TRBV5-4 | TRBD2 | . | TGTGCCAGCAGCGCTAGCGGGGGGACCTACGAGCAGTACTTC | CASSASGGTYEQYF
TRBJ1-2 | TRBV4-1 | . | . | TGCGCCAGCAGCCAAGAGGGAATGGCCTATGGCTACACCTTC | CASSQEGMAYGYTF
TRBJ1-5 | TRBV15 | . | . | TGTGCCACCAGCAGATCTCCTATGGGGAGCAATCAGCCCCAGCATTTT | CATSRSPMGSNQPQHF
TRBJ2-1 | TRBV5-4 | . | . | TGTGCCAGCAGCTTAGGTGCGATCACCTACAATGAGCAGTTCTTC | CASSLGAITYNEQFF
TRBJ2-7 | TRBV5-1 | . | few | TGTGCCAGCAGCTTAGTGGGAAGCTCCTACGAGCAGTACTTC | CASSLVGSSYEQYF
TRBJ2-1 | TRBV20-1 | TRBD2 | . | TGCAGTGCTAGAGACGCGGGAGGGCCGGGGGAGCAGTTCTTC | CSARDAGGPGEQFF
TRBJ2-3 | TRBV3-1 | . | . | TGTGCCAGCAGCCACTGGCGGAGACGGCCCGGCACAGATACGCAGTATTTT | CASSHWRRRPGTDTQYF
TRBJ2-7 | TRBV12-3/TRBV12-4 | . | . | TGTGCCTGCAGTTTGGGGACCCCCTACGAGCAGTACTTC | CACSLGTPYEQYF
TRBJ2-7 | TRBV11-2 | TRBD2 | . | TGTGCCAGCAGGGTAACTAGCGGGGGTTACTACGAGCAGTACTTC | CASRVTSGGYYEQYF
TRBJ1-1 | TRBV27 | . | . | TGTGCCAGCAGTTCTTGGGGGCGGGACACTGAAGCTTTCTTT | CASSSWGRDTEAFF
TRBJ2-5 | TRBV29-1 | . | . | TGCAGCGTTTCTGTCGAGACCCAGTACTTC | CSVSVETQYF
TRBJ2-1 | TRBV27 | TRBD2 | . | TGTGCCAGCAGTCCAGGACTAGCGGGAGGTGCCTACAATGAGCAGTTCTTC | CASSPGLAGGAYNEQFF